Shown below are 12 T cell receptor beta chains from a single sample sequenced in a study of Ad26.COV2.S vaccination and SARS-CoV-2 variants. Regarding treatment: some 19 received Ad26.COV2.S at low or high dose, single or two shots; roughly 5 received placebo; per-sample allocation not given. The investigators took samples on day 63 after the first vaccine or placebo injection. This table comes from immunoSEQ multiplex PCR, and its TCRdb copy is limited to in-frame clones, with some not included. This sample has roughly 400,000 clones; approximately 89% occur once, and the top ten carry under 2%. Sequenced here: peripheral blood, sampled in a trial of Ad26.COV2.S vaccine versus placebo. These receptors were taken from a person between 18 and 65 years old who received the Ad26.COV2.S COVID-19 vaccine or a placebo.

The V call is TRBV6-6, the J call TRBJ1-1; D might be TRBD1 (6 bases). Trimming removed 2 bases at V and 0 bases at J, with 10 bases between. The CDR3 contains 15 residues. Germline CDR1 is MNHNY and CDR2 is SVGAGI (reference sequence). The CDR3 DNA reads as TGTGCCAGCAGTTACCCGGGACACCTGAACACTGAAGCTTTCTTT. Its translation: CASSYPGHLNTEAFF.

This chain joins TRBV19 and TRBJ1-2, with D unclear. V was trimmed by 8 bases and J by 2 bases, leaving 12 bases between them. Germline V lookup: CDR1 LNHDA, CDR2 SQIVND (reference sequence). The CDR3 covers 13 residues. The CDR3 sequence is CASVSPPNYGYTF. The CDR3 bases are TGTGCCAGTGTATCACCCCCGAACTATGGCTACACCTTC.

The V gene is TRBV18, the J gene TRBJ2-1; D call uncertain. Germline loops: CDR1 KGHSH, CDR2 LQKENI. V lost 2 bases, J lost 0 bases, and 14 bases lay in between. The CDR3 covers 17 residues. The CDR3 region has the DNA TGTGCCAGCTCACCATTCTTTGGCGGTAGCTCCTACAATGAGCAGTTCTTC. It specifies CASSPFFGGSSYNEQFF.

V and J are TRBV7-6 and TRBJ2-7; 11 positions agree with TRBD1. The CDR3 spans 14 residues. V lost 5 bases, J lost 3 bases, and 3 bases stayed unmatched. Germline V gene sequence: CDR1 SGHVS, CDR2 FNYEAQ. The chain's CDR3 is CASSGTGGDYEQYF. CDR3 DNA sequence: TGTGCCAGCAGCGGGACAGGGGGAGACTACGAGCAGTACTTC.

The chain is built from TRBV10-2 and TRBJ2-1; D is tentatively TRBD1 or TRBD2 (5 bases each). The CDR3 extends over 14 amino acids. Per the germline V gene, CDR1 is WSHSY and CDR2 is SAAADI. Deletions cut 5 bases from V and 9 bases from J, with 17 bases between. The CDR3 DNA is TGCGCCAGCAGTCCTCCGGGACGAAGGGCTGAGCAGTTCTTC. Residues: CASSPPGRRAEQFF.

The J gene is TRBJ2-7, the V gene TRBV3-1 (or the pseudogene TRBV3-2); 15 bases fit TRBD2. V dropped 1 base and J dropped 5; count of bases not matched to a gene: 6. Germline V gene lookup returns CDR1 LGHDT and CDR2 YNNKEL (reference sequence). This CDR3 spans 17 amino acids. The CDR3 nucleotides read TGTGCCAGCAGCCAAGCTCGGACTAGCGGGAGGGCGGACGAGCAGTACTTC. Its translation is CASSQARTSGRADEQYF.

V and J are TRBV18 and TRBJ1-2; D remains ambiguous. Trimming took 6 bases from V and 7 from J, leaving 12 bases between them. Germline V lookup: CDR1 KGHSH, CDR2 LQKENI. CDR3 length equals 12 residues. This CDR3 reads CASSPEVSGYTF. The CDR3 DNA sequence: TGTGCCAGCTCCCCTGAGGTCTCTGGCTACACCTTC.

This clone was detected once. V usage is TRBV3-1 (or the pseudogene TRBV3-2) and J usage is TRBJ2-7; D is possibly TRBD2 (6 bases). CDR1 is LGHDT, CDR2 YNNKEL, per germline (reference sequence). Trimming took 1 base from V and 2 from J, leaving 15 bases between them. The CDR3 is made up of 16 amino acids. CDR3 sequence (DNA): TGTGCCAGCAGCCAAGGGGCCTGGGAGGTGACCTACGAGCAGTACTTC. Residues: CASSQGAWEVTYEQYF.

This CDR3 is CASSLAGKSPEQFF. In nucleotides, the CDR3 is TGCGCCAGCAGCTTGGCGGGAAAATCCCCTGAGCAGTTCTTC. The chain links TRBV5-1 to TRBJ2-1; TRBD2 might be the D (5 bases). CDR3 length: 14 amino acids. Trimming stripped 0 bases from V and 9 bases from J, with 13 bases between. Per the germline V gene, CDR1 is SGHRS and CDR2 is YFSETQ.

This rearrangement joins TRBV28 to TRBJ1-2, with 7 bases that match TRBD1. Looked up from germline, CDR1 is MDHEN and CDR2 is SYDVKM. Trimming removed 6 bases from V and 4 bases from J; junction bases left unmatched: 5. The CDR3 loop spans 13 amino acids. The CDR3 DNA is TGTGCCAGCAGCCACGGGACAGTCTATGGCTACACCTTC. This encodes CASSHGTVYGYTF.

This sequence joins TRBV7-2 and TRBJ2-2; 10 bases are a match to TRBD2. Trimming at V came to 2 bases and at J to 7 bases, leaving 10 bases not matched to a gene. This CDR3 spans 17 amino acids. Germline V gene sequence: CDR1 SGHTA, CDR2 FQGNSA. As DNA, the CDR3 is TGTGCCAGCAGCTTATACGCTAGCGGGAGTTTTGGCGGGGAGCTGTTTTTT. Its protein product is CASSLYASGSFGGELFF.

V and J are TRBV15 and TRBJ2-1; TRBD2 is a possible D gene (7 bases). This CDR3 is built from 19 residues. V was cut by 8 bases and J by 8 bases, with 34 bases left in between. Germline lookup yields CDR1 LNHNV and CDR2 YYDKDF (reference sequence). DNA of the CDR3: TGTGCCACCGGAGACACAGGGTTATTGGCGGGAGCTTCCGGGGATGAGCAGTTCTTC. This gives the protein CATGDTGLLAGASGDEQFF. Variable domain in full (rest from reference TRBV15 and TRBJ2-1): DAMVIQNPRYQVTQFGKPVTLSCSQTLNHNVMYWYQQKSSQAPKLLFHYYDKDFNNEADTPDNFQSRRPNTSFCFLDIRSPGLGDTAMYLCATGDTGLLAGASGDEQFFGPGTRLTVL.